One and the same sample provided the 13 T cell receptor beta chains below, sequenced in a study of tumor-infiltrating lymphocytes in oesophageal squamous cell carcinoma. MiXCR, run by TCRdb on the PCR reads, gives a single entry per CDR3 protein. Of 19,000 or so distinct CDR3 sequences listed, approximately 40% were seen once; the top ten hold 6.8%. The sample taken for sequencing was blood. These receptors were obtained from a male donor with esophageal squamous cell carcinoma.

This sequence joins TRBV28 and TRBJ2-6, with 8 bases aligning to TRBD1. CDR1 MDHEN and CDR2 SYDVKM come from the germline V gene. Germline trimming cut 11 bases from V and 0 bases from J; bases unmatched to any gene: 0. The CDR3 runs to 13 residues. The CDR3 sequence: CAGQGSGANVLTF. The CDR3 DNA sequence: TGTGCCGGACAGGGCTCTGGGGCCAACGTCCTGACTTTC.

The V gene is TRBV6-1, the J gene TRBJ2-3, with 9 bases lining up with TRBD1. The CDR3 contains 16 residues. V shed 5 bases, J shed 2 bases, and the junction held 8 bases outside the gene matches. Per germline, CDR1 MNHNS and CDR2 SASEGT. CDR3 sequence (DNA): TGTGCCAGCAGTAGACGTTGGGACAGGGCCACAGATACGCAGTATTTT. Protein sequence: CASSRRWDRATDTQYF.

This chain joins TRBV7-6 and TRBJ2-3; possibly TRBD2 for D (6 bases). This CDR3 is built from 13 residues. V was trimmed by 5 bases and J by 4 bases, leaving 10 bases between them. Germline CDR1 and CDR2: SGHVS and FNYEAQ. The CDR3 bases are TGTGCCAGCAGCAGAATAGCGGCAGATACGCAGTATTTT. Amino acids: CASSRIAADTQYF.

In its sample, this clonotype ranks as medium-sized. In DNA form, the CDR3 reads TGTGCCAGCAGTTTAAGGCAGAACTTTAATGAAAAACTGTTTTTT. It specifies CASSLRQNFNEKLFF. The rearrangement links TRBV12-3 or TRBV12-4 to TRBJ1-4; D unclear. V gave up 2 bases and J gave up 4 bases, with 11 bases separating them. The length of the CDR3 is 15 residues.

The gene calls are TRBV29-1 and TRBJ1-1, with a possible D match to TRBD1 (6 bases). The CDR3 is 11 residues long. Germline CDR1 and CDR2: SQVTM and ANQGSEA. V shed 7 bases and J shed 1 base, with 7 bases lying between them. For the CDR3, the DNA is TGCAGCGGGACAGAGAACACTGAAGCTTTCTTT. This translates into CSGTENTEAFF.

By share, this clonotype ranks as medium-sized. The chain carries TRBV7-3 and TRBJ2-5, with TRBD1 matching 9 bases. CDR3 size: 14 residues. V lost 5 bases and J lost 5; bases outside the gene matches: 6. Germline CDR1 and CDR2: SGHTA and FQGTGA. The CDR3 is CASSLQGAGETQYF. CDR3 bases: TGTGCCAGCAGCCTACAGGGGGCTGGGGAGACCCAGTACTTC.

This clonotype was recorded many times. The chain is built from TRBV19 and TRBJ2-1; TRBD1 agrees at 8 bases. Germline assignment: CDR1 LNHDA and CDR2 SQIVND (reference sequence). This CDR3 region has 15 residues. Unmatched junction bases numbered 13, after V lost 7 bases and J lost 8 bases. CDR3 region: CASNNVRGRSYEQFF. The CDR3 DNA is TGTGCCAGTAATAATGTCAGGGGGCGATCGTATGAGCAGTTCTTC.

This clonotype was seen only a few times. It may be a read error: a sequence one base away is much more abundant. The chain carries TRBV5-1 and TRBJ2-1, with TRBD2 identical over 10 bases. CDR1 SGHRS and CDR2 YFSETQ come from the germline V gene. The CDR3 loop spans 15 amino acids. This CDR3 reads CASSLKRGGYNEQLF. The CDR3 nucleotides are TGCGCCAGCAGCTTGAAGCGGGGGGGATACAATGAGCAGTTATTC.

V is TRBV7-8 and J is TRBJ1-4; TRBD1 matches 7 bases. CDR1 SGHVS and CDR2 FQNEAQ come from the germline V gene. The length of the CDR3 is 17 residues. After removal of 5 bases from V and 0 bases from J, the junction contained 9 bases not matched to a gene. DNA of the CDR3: TGTGCCAGCAGCCCAATGACAGGGCTTACAACTAATGAAAAACTGTTTTTT. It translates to CASSPMTGLTTNEKLFF.

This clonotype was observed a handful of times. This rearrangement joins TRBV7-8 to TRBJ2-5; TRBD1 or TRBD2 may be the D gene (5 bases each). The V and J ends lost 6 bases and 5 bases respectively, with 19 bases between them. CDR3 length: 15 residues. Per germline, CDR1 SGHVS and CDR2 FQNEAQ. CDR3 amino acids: CASRPRRGAKETQYF. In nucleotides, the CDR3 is TGTGCCAGCAGACCACGGCGAGGGGCGAAGGAGACCCAGTACTTC. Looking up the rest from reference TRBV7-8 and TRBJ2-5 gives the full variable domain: GAGVSQSPRYKVAKRGQDVALRCDPISGHVSLFWYQQALGQGPEFLTYFQNEAQLDKSGLPSDRFFAERPEGSVSTLKIQRTQQEDSAVYLCASRPRRGAKETQYFGPGTRLLVL.

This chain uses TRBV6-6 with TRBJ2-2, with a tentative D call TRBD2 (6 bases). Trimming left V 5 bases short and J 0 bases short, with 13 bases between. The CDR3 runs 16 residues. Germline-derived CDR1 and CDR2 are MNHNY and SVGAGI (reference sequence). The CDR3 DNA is TGTGCCAGCAGTAAGGCGGGGTTGTCGAACACCGGGGAGCTGTTTTTT. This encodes CASSKAGLSNTGELFF.

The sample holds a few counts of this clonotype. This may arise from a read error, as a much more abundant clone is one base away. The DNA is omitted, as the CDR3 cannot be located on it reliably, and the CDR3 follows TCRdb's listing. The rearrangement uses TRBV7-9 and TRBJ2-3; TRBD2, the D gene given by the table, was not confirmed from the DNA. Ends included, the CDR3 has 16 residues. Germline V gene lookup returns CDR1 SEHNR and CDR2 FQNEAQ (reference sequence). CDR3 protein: CASSFGAGTNTGELYF.

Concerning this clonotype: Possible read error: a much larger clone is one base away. The CDR3 region has the DNA TGTGCCAGCAGTTACTCTCCCCTTCAACGGGTGAGCTCCTACAATGAGCAGTACTTC. It encodes CASSYSPLQRVSSYNEQYF. This chain uses TRBV6-6 with TRBJ2-1; D ambiguous. The DNA end lines up better with TRBJ2-7; the J call may be wrong. Germline-derived CDR1 and CDR2 are MNHNY and SVGAGI (reference sequence). The CDR3 runs 19 residues.